One and the same sample provided the 31 T cell receptor beta chains below, sequenced in a study of cytomegalovirus exposure and HLA in healthy donors. The PCR made use of 60 Vbeta and 13 Jbeta primers. The repertoire was sequenced with immunoSEQ multiplex PCR; TCRdb's copy has only in-frame clones and lacks some. The sample shows around 150,000 clones, about 80% of them seen only once. Sequenced material: PBMCs. All receptors derive from a man between 50 and 59 years old in good health and CMV-seropositive.

V and J are TRBV11-3 and TRBJ2-7; 7 nucleotides match TRBD2. The CDR3 is made up of 13 amino acids. Trimming at V came to 5 bases and at J to 4 bases, leaving 5 bases not matched to a gene. Germline CDR1 reads SGHNT; CDR2 reads YENEEA. The CDR3 DNA reads as TGTGCCAGCAGCAGCGGGGAGGATTACGAGCAGTACTTC. Encoded protein: CASSSGEDYEQYF.

This rearrangement joins TRBV5-1 to TRBJ2-5, with TRBD1 matching over 9 bases. Per germline, CDR1 SGHRS and CDR2 YFSETQ. V was pared by 4 bases and J by 4 bases, with 5 bases of the junction left unmatched. The length of the CDR3 is 14 residues. The CDR3 nucleotides are TGCGCCAGCAGCAGACAGGGGGAGTTAGAGACCCAGTACTTC. It codes for CASSRQGELETQYF.

J is TRBJ1-3 and V is TRBV2; TRBD1 aligns across 7 bases. The germline gives CDR1 SNHLY, CDR2 FYNNEI. After removal of 7 bases from V and 0 bases from J, the junction contained 15 bases not matched to a gene. The CDR3 loop spans 18 amino acids. The CDR3 protein is CASKGAYGGERSGNTIYF. The CDR3 nucleotides read TGTGCCAGCAAGGGGGCCTATGGAGGTGAACGCTCTGGAAACACCATATATTTT. Full variable domain (rest looked up from reference TRBV2 and TRBJ1-3): EPEVTQTPSHQVTQMGQEVILRCVPISNHLYFYWYRQILGQKVEFLVSFYNNEISEKSEIFDDQFSVERPDGSNFTLKIRSTKLEDSAMYFCASKGAYGGERSGNTIYFGEGSWLTVV.

The rearrangement links TRBV4-2 to TRBJ1-6; TRBD1 agrees at 8 bases. J gave up 8 bases and V 6 bases, and 9 bases lay outside the gene matches. This CDR3 is 15 amino acids long. Looked up from germline, CDR1 is LGHNA and CDR2 is YNFKEQ. The CDR3 DNA reads TGTGCCAGCAGGCCCGCGGACAGGGTGGATTCACCCCTCCACTTT. This encodes CASRPADRVDSPLHF.

The chain employs TRBV4-3 and TRBJ1-4; TRBD1 is a possible D gene (5 bases). Germline values: CDR1 LGHNA, CDR2 YSLEER. Trimming took 6 bases from V and 7 from J, leaving 27 bases between them. The CDR3 extends over 18 amino acids. The CDR3 protein is CASSYRAQSGGVREKLFF. For the CDR3, the DNA is TGCGCCAGCAGTTACCGTGCACAGTCGGGAGGGGTTCGTGAAAAACTGTTTTTT.

This chain uses TRBV9 with TRBJ1-1; D possibly corresponds to TRBD1 (5 bases). The CDR3 has 16 amino acids. CDR1 SGDLS and CDR2 YYNGEE come from the germline V gene. The V end lost 0 bases, the J end lost 1 base, and 13 bases lay between the germline ends. The CDR3 region is CASSVDWGGTNTEAFF. The CDR3 DNA sequence: TGTGCCAGCAGCGTAGACTGGGGGGGTACGAACACTGAAGCTTTCTTT.

The rearrangement joins TRBV9 to TRBJ2-7, with 8 bases that match TRBD1. The V gene's germline CDR1 is SGDLS and CDR2 YYNGEE. The V gene end was trimmed by 0 bases and the J gene end by 2 bases; junction bases not matched to a gene: 10. CDR3 length equals 17 residues. The CDR3 sequence is CASSVGHRGQAPYEQYF. For the CDR3, the DNA is TGTGCCAGCAGCGTAGGGCATCGGGGACAGGCGCCCTACGAGCAGTACTTC.

J is TRBJ1-1 and V is TRBV2, with 7 bases fitting TRBD1. Per germline, CDR1 SNHLY and CDR2 FYNNEI. V lost 6 bases and J lost 11; bases outside the gene matches: 15. The CDR3 spans 14 residues. This CDR3 reads CASSEGAAPVTAFF. Written as DNA, the CDR3 is TGTGCCAGCAGCGAGGGGGCAGCCCCGGTTACGGCTTTCTTT.

The chain combines TRBV6-1 with TRBJ2-3; TRBD2 matches 11 bases. CDR3 size: 15 residues. Germline loops: CDR1 MNHNS, CDR2 SASEGT. Unmatched junction bases numbered 2, after V lost 2 bases and J lost 4 bases. CDR3 DNA sequence: TGTGCCAGCAGTGAAAGTAGCGGGGGGGCAGATACGCAGTATTTT. It yields the protein CASSESSGGADTQYF.

J is TRBJ2-5 and V is TRBV4-2; 12 nucleotides agree with TRBD2. J lost 4 bases, V lost 1 base, and 4 bases had no gene match. This CDR3 is 16 amino acids long. Germline V gene data show CDR1 as LGHNA and CDR2 as YNFKEQ. CDR3 residues: CASSQGGLAGRETQYF. CDR3 bases: TGTGCCAGCAGCCAAGGTGGACTAGCGGGGAGAGAGACCCAGTACTTC.

This clone was seen only once. The V and J genes are TRBV29-1 and TRBJ2-3; possibly TRBD1 for D (8 bases). The V and J ends lost 5 bases and 5 bases respectively, with 23 bases between them. Germline assignment: CDR1 SQVTM and CDR2 ANQGSEA. This CDR3 is 16 amino acids long. The CDR3 DNA reads as TGCAGCGTTATTGGGGGGGACAGGACGAGGGGAGATACGCAGTATTTT. Encoded protein: CSVIGGDRTRGDTQYF.

The V call is TRBV9, the J call TRBJ1-2; TRBD1 matches 7 bases. Germline V gene sequence: CDR1 SGDLS, CDR2 YYNGEE. The V segment lost 6 bases and the J segment 6 bases; nucleotides outside the gene matches: 11. The CDR3 totals 14 residues. The CDR3 nucleotides are TGTGCCAGCAACCTAAGACAGGGTCGGCATGGCTACACCTTC. Translation gives CASNLRQGRHGYTF.

V gene TRBV28 combines with J gene TRBJ2-7; tentatively, D is TRBD1 (5 bases). The CDR3 consists of 14 residues. Trimming stripped 5 bases from V and 3 bases from J, with 14 bases between. The V gene's germline CDR1 is MDHEN and CDR2 SYDVKM. CDR3 bases: TGTGCCAGCAGTCCCCCCGACAGATTCTACGAGCAGTACTTC. It codes for CASSPPDRFYEQYF.

The chain employs TRBV5-1 and TRBJ1-6; TRBD1 agrees at 9 bases. The trim removed 4 bases at V and 7 bases at J, leaving 9 bases unmatched. The CDR3 contains 16 residues. Germline values: CDR1 SGHRS, CDR2 YFSETQ. The chain's CDR3 is CASSPVGTGTNSPLHF. CDR3 sequence (DNA): TGCGCCAGCAGCCCCGTGGGGACAGGGACAAATTCACCCCTCCACTTT.

The chain combines TRBV5-6 with TRBJ1-4; D call uncertain. Per the germline V gene, CDR1 is SGHDT and CDR2 is YYEEEE. This CDR3 comprises 12 residues. Trimming stripped 4 bases from V and 8 bases from J, with 9 bases between. This CDR3 reads CASSLRGEKLFF. The CDR3 DNA reads as TGTGCCAGCAGCCTCCGCGGGGAAAAACTGTTTTTT.

Of note for this clone: One end of the junction is discordant with germline, which a read error may explain. The chain employs TRBV4-1 and TRBJ1-3; TRBD1 matches at 7 bases. The CDR3 has 19 residues. Germline-derived CDR1 and CDR2 are MGHRA and YSYEKL. The CDR3 sequence: CASSQSRAGDSVSGNGLHF. The CDR3, as DNA: TGCGCCAGCAGCCAATCCAGGGCAGGGGACAGTGTCTCTGGAAATGGTCTTCATTTT.

The gene calls are TRBV4-1 and TRBJ2-1; weak D call: TRBD1 (7 bases). V was shortened by 1 base and J by 10 bases, with 29 bases between the two germline ends. The CDR3 loop spans 19 amino acids. CDR1 and CDR2 (germline): MGHRA, YSYEKL. The DNA for the CDR3 is TGCGCCAGCAGCCAAGGGCTCCGGCAGGGGGGCCTGGGTCCAAGGGAGCAGTTCTTC. Translating it yields CASSQGLRQGGLGPREQFF.

This clone was detected only once. V usage is TRBV18 and J usage is TRBJ1-3, with D possibly matching TRBD1 (6 bases). CDR3 size: 15 residues. Germline CDR1 KGHSH, CDR2 LQKENI. The germline V and J ends were trimmed by 5 bases and 0 bases, with 11 bases remaining between them. The CDR3 sequence is CASSFGQSSGNTIYF. CDR3 nucleotide sequence: TGTGCCAGCTCATTTGGACAGAGCTCTGGAAACACCATATATTTT.

This clone was seen once. The gene calls are TRBV7-6 and TRBJ2-3, with 9 nucleotides matching TRBD2. The CDR3 is 15 residues long. The V gene's germline CDR1 is SGHVS and CDR2 FNYEAQ. The V and J ends lost 5 bases and 6 bases, in that order; junction bases with no gene match: 9. CDR3 residues: CASSRAGGPRDTQYF. CDR3 sequence (DNA): TGTGCCAGCAGCAGGGCGGGGGGGCCAAGGGATACGCAGTATTTT.

The chain couples TRBV11-2 to TRBJ1-5; no firm D call. Trimming stripped 2 bases from V and 2 bases from J, with 4 bases between. CDR1 is SGHAT and CDR2 is FQNNGV in the germline V gene. The CDR3 is 13 amino acids. CDR3 bases: TGTGCCAGCAGCTTATCAGGCAATCAGCCCCAGCATTTT. Translated, it gives CASSLSGNQPQHF.

The chain employs TRBV7-2 and TRBJ2-2; D may be TRBD2 (5 bases). The CDR3 runs 17 residues. The V gene's germline CDR1 is SGHTA and CDR2 FQGNSA. Trimming left V 0 bases short and J 6 bases short, with 17 bases between. The CDR3 DNA sequence: TGTGCCAGCAGCTTAGCCCGGATAGCGAGTCGCCCCGGGGAGCTGTTTTTT. Its protein is CASSLARIASRPGELFF.

The gene calls are TRBV28 and TRBJ2-1; possible D gene TRBD1, 6 bases. In germline, CDR1 is MDHEN, CDR2 SYDVKM. The V gene lost 3 bases and the J gene lost 6 bases, with 18 bases spanning the gap. This CDR3 is 16 amino acids long. The CDR3 sequence: CASSLENWGPGNEQFF. CDR3 coding DNA: TGTGCCAGCAGTTTGGAGAATTGGGGGCCCGGCAATGAGCAGTTCTTC.

The chain employs TRBV6-5 and TRBJ1-3; 9 bases match TRBD1. The germline CDR1 and CDR2 sequences are MNHEY and SVGAGI. With 7 bases clipped from V and 3 bases from J, the junction kept 7 bases outside the gene matches. The CDR3 runs 15 residues. The CDR3 DNA reads TGTGCCAGCACTAAAACAGGGGGCCGTGGAAACACCATATATTTT. Protein product: CASTKTGGRGNTIYF.

The rearrangement uses TRBV6-5 and TRBJ2-5; D is perhaps TRBD2 (5 bases). CDR3 length: 16 residues. V gave up 3 bases and J gave up 1 base, with 15 bases separating them. The germline V gene has CDR1 MNHEY and CDR2 SVGAGI. CDR3 in DNA: TGTGCCAGCAGTTATATTACGGGGAGCCCCCAAGAGACCCAGTACTTC. Amino acid sequence: CASSYITGSPQETQYF.

The gene calls are TRBV7-3 and TRBJ2-1; 11 nucleotides agree with TRBD2. V shed 4 bases, J shed 4 bases, and the junction held 3 bases outside the gene matches. Germline CDR1 reads SGHTA; CDR2 reads FQGTGA. This CDR3 region has 15 residues. This CDR3 reads CASSSGLAEYNEQFF. The CDR3 bases are TGTGCCAGCAGCTCGGGACTAGCGGAATACAATGAGCAGTTCTTC.

V and J are TRBV4-3 and TRBJ1-4, with D unresolved. V lost 3 bases to trimming and J lost 8 bases, with 16 bases between them. Germline CDR1 reads LGHNA; CDR2 reads YSLEER. The CDR3 loop spans 15 amino acids. The CDR3 here is CASSHALGSEEKLFF. The CDR3 coding sequence is TGCGCCAGCAGCCACGCCCTCGGGTCTGAGGAAAAACTGTTTTTT.

There are a few counts of this clone. DNA of the CDR3: TGTGCCAGCAGTTACGCCGTGGCAGGGGGGTCCTATGGCTACACCTTC. Protein: CASSYAVAGGSYGYTF. The chain uses TRBV6-5 and TRBJ1-2; 7 bases agree with TRBD1. CDR3 length: 16 amino acids. Germline loops: CDR1 MNHEY, CDR2 SVGAGI. V was pared by 2 bases and J by 4 bases, with 10 bases of the junction left unmatched.

The rearrangement joins TRBV9 to TRBJ2-4; D is ambiguous. The germline V and J ends were trimmed by 4 bases and 15 bases, with 29 bases remaining between them. The CDR3 runs 16 residues. Germline CDR1 and CDR2: SGDLS and YYNGEE. This CDR3 is CASSPTQSVLSSKTYF. The CDR3 nucleotides read TGTGCCAGCAGCCCCACCCAGTCGGTTCTTAGCTCCAAAACGTACTTC.

This rearrangement joins TRBV27 to TRBJ2-1; D might be TRBD1 (5 bases). V was trimmed by 11 bases and J by 3 bases, leaving 17 bases between them. CDR3 length: 14 residues. Germline values: CDR1 MNHEY, CDR2 SMNVEV (reference sequence). The CDR3 reads CADGNRSLYNEQFF. CDR3 coding DNA: TGTGCCGATGGGAACAGGTCTCTCTACAATGAGCAGTTCTTC.

CDR3 protein: CASSYTQENYGYTF. The CDR3 region has the DNA TGTGCCAGCAGTTACACACAGGAGAACTATGGCTACACCTTC. V usage is TRBV6-5 and J usage is TRBJ1-2; D is possibly TRBD1 (5 bases). The CDR3 spans 14 residues. The germline CDR1 and CDR2 sequences are MNHEY and SVGAGI. The germline V and J ends were trimmed by 2 bases and 2 bases, with 9 bases remaining between them.

V gene TRBV7-7 combines with J gene TRBJ2-5; the match to TRBD1 covers 7 bases. CDR1 and CDR2 (germline): SSHAT, FNYEAQ (reference sequence). This CDR3 contains 16 residues. V lost 4 bases, J lost 5 bases, and 13 bases stayed unmatched. CDR3 sequence (DNA): TGTGCCAGCAGCTCGTCACAGGGGATCCTTCGGGAGACCCAGTACTTC. Translating gives CASSSSQGILRETQYF. Full variable domain (remainder filled in from reference TRBV7-7 and TRBJ2-5): GAGVSQSPRYKVTKRGQDVTLRCDPISSHATLYWYQQALGQGPEFLTYFNYEAQPDKSGLPSDRFSAERPEGSISTLTIQRTEQRDSAMYRCASSSSQGILRETQYFGPGTRLLVL.